Listed below are T cell receptor beta chains from one sample, sequenced in a study of blood T cells in healthy people across ages. TCRdb reprocessed the 5' RACE reads with MiXCR, giving one entry per CDR3 protein. The repertoire holds 1.5 million to 2 million distinct CDR3 sequences, with around half as singletons. Specimen: blood. The receptors were gathered from a woman in her thirties or forties in good health. CDR3s leave out the opening cysteine and the closing phenylalanine or tryptophan. A D gene is named only where the DNA matches it firmly.

J: TRBJ1-5; V: TRBV12-3/TRBV12-4; D: NA; CDR3: ASSLVVGGTSGQPQH
J: TRBJ2-7; V: TRBV29-1; D: TRBD1; CDR3: SVETRDRDYEQY
J: TRBJ2-6; V: TRBV4-2; D: NA; CDR3: ASSQDEGTSGANVLT
J: TRBJ1-2; V: TRBV10-3; D: TRBD1; CDR3: AISTEAGGAPHYGYT
J: TRBJ2-3; V: TRBV7-2; D: TRBD2; CDR3: ASGVAGGPADTQY
J: TRBJ2-5; V: TRBV5-1; D: NA; CDR3: ASSWPGSRETQY
J: TRBJ2-5; V: TRBV7-9; D: NA; CDR3: ASSLSPGIQETQY
J: TRBJ2-3; V: TRBV7-3; D: TRBD2; CDR3: ASSLTSGGPKQQY
J: TRBJ1-2; V: TRBV2; D: NA; CDR3: ASSEPGRDIYGYT
J: TRBJ2-1; V: TRBV27; D: TRBD1; CDR3: ASSFGGTGAVNEQF
J: TRBJ1-5; V: TRBV6-2/TRBV6-3; D: NA; CDR3: ASSYSSLRSDQPQH
J: TRBJ2-7; V: TRBV4-3; D: TRBD2; CDR3: ASSRAPGTSGGNEQY
J: TRBJ2-1; V: TRBV15; D: TRBD2; CDR3: ATSRALWSGGASVEQF
J: TRBJ1-2; V: TRBV20-1; D: NA; CDR3: SARDGLVYGYT
J: TRBJ2-3; V: TRBV29-1; D: NA; CDR3: SVEGQGADTQY
J: TRBJ2-3; V: TRBV5-1; D: TRBD2; CDR3: ASNSRLPGSGGTDTQY
J: TRBJ2-5; V: TRBV7-9; D: NA; CDR3: ASSPRTREETQY
J: TRBJ2-5; V: TRBV7-6; D: NA; CDR3: ASRQSADQTQY
J: TRBJ1-4; V: TRBV4-3; D: NA; CDR3: ASSQERWVANEKLF
J: TRBJ2-5; V: TRBV20-1; D: NA; CDR3: SARIRVETQY
J: TRBJ2-3; V: TRBV7-2; D: NA; CDR3: ASSTSFGGAEDTQY
J: TRBJ2-5; V: TRBV28; D: NA; CDR3: ASRHTGVGTGKETQY
J: TRBJ1-1; V: TRBV20-1; D: TRBD1; CDR3: SARLDRVNTEAF
J: TRBJ1-5; V: TRBV24-1; D: NA; CDR3: ATSDGGPNQPQH
J: NA; V: TRBV12-3/TRBV12-4; D: NA; CDR3: ASSVSRTYEQY
J: TRBJ1-2; V: TRBV29-1; D: NA; CDR3: SVESAPNPLYGYT
J: TRBJ2-5; V: TRBV7-2; D: NA; CDR3: ASSSGLIALETQC
J: TRBJ2-3; V: TRBV5-1; D: TRBD2; CDR3: ASSSQWGGTDTQY
J: TRBJ1-2; V: TRBV7-3; D: TRBD1; CDR3: ASSPSGTGGSGYT
J: TRBJ2-2; V: TRBV27; D: NA; CDR3: ASSLFRGGATGELF